The clone carrying this T cell receptor beta chain was detected many times. Time point reported: after trial treatment. The treatment is: LDRT plus nivolumab, ipilimumab, low-dose cyclophosphamide and aspirin (RACIN trial). Germline CDR1 reads MNHEY; CDR2 reads SVGEGT. CDR3 length: 11 residues. The V gene lost 6 bases and the J gene lost 8 bases, with 9 bases spanning the gap. This sample was included in a study of low-dose radiotherapy and immunotherapy resistance in tumors. Across the study: Every two weeks patients got nivolumab 240 mg flat dose, plus ipilimumab 1 mg/kg every six weeks, intravenously. Patients took aspirin (300 mg orally, daily) for four cycles beginning at cycle 1 day 1.

Amplification, which lasted 20 PCR cycles, used a constant-region primer and V-primer adapter to amplify TCRs. TCRdb re-called the reads with MiXCR, one entry per CDR3 protein. The sample carries roughly 50,000 distinct CDR3 sequences, around 33% recorded once. This chain uses TRBV6-2 or TRBV6-3 with TRBJ2-3; D uncertain. The clonotype was recovered from a male donor with rectosigmoid adenocarcinoma. Sample: PBMCs, taken after low-dose radiotherapy plus immunotherapy. The chain's CDR3 is CASSPHRTQYF. Here the CDR3 DNA reads TGTGCCAGCAGCCCCCACCGTACGCAGTATTTT.